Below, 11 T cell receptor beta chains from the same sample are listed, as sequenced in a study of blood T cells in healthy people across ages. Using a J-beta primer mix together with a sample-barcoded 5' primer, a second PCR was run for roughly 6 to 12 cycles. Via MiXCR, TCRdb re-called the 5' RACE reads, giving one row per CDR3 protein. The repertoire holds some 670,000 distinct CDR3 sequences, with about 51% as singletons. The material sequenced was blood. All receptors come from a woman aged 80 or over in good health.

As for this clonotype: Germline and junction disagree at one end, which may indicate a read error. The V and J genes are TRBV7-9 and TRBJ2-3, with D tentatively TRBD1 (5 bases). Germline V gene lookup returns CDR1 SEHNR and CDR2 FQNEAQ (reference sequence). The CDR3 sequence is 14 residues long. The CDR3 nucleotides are TGTGCTAGCAGCCCCGAGACAGCCACAGATACGCAGTATTTT. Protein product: CASSPETATDTQYF.

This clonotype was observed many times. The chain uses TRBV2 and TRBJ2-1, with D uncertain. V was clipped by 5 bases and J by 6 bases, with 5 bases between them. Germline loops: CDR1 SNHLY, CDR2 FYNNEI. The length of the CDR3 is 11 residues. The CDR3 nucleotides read TGTGCCAGCAGTCAGATCAATGAGCAGTTCTTC. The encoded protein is CASSQINEQFF.

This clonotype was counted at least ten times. CDR3 DNA sequence: TGTGCCAGCAGCGTACGGGGACTAGCGGGGGGATCGTTCACAGATACGCAGTATTTT. The encoded protein is CASSVRGLAGGSFTDTQYF. This sequence joins TRBV9 and TRBJ2-3, with 15 bases that match TRBD2. CDR3 length: 19 residues. Unmatched junction bases numbered 8, after V lost 1 base and J lost 2 bases. Germline V gene data show CDR1 as SGDLS and CDR2 as YYNGEE. The full variable domain, completed using reference TRBV9 and TRBJ2-3, is DSGVTQTPKHLITATGQRVTLRCSPRSGDLSVYWYQQSLDQGLQFLIQYYNGEERAKGNILERFSAQQFPDLHSELNLSSLELGDSALYFCASSVRGLAGGSFTDTQYFGPGTRLTVL.

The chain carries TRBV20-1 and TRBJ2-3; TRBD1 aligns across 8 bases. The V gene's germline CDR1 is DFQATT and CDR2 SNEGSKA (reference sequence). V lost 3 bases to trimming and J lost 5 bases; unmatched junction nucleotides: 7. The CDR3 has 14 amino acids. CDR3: CSASSGGYGDTQYF. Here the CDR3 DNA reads TGCAGTGCTAGTTCAGGGGGCTATGGAGATACGCAGTATTTT.

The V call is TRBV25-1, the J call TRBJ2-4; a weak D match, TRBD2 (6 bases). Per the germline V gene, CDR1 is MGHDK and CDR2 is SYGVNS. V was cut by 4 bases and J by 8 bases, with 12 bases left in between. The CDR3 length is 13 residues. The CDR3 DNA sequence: TGTGCCAGCAGTGTGGGAGGAGTGGACATTCAGTACTTC. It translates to CASSVGGVDIQYF.

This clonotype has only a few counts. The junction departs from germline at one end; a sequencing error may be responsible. The CDR3 is CASSQDRQTPGTDTQYF. The CDR3, as DNA: TGTGCCAGCAGCCAAGATAGGCAGACCCCGGGCACCGATACGCAGTATTTT. This chain links TRBV14 with TRBJ2-3; D unresolved. Germline V gene sequence: CDR1 SGHDN, CDR2 FVKESK. The CDR3 runs to 17 residues. Supplemented by reference TRBV14 and TRBJ2-3, the full variable domain reads EAGVTQFPSHSVIEKGQTVTLRCDPISGHDNLYWYRRVMGKEIKFLLHFVKESKQDESGMPNNRFLAERTGGTYSTLKVQPAELEDSGVYFCASSQDRQTPGTDTQYFGPGTRLTVL.

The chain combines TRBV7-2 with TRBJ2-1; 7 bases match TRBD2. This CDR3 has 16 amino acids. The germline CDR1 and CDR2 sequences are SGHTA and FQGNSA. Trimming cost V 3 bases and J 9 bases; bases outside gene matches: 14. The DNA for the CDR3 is TGTGCCAGCAGCTTTTTATCCAGCGGGATTCGAAGTGAGCAGTTCTTC. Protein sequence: CASSFLSSGIRSEQFF.

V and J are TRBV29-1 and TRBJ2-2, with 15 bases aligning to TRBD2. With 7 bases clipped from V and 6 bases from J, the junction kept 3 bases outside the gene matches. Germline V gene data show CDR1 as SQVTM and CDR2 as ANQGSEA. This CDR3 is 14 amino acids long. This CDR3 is CSARTSGRAGELFF. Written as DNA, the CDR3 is TGCAGCGCGAGGACTAGCGGGAGGGCCGGGGAGCTGTTTTTT.

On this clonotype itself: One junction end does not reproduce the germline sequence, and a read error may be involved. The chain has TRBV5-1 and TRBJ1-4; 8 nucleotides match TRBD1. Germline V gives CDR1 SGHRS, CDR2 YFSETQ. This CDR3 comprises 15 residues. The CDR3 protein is CTSSPRTGRGEKLFF. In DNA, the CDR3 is TGCACCAGCAGCCCCCGGACAGGGAGAGGTGAAAAACTGTTTTTT. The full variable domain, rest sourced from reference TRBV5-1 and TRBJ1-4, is KAGVTQTPRYLIKTRGQQVTLSCSPISGHRSVSWYQQTPGQGLQFLFEYFSETQRNKGNFPGRFSGRQFSNSRSEMNVSTLELGDSALYLCTSSPRTGRGEKLFFGSGTQLSVL.

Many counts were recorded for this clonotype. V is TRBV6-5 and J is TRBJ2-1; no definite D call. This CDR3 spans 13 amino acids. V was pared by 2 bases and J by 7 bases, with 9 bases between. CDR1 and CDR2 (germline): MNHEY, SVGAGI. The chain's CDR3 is CASSYPNGNEQFF. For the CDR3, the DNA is TGTGCCAGCAGTTACCCGAATGGGAATGAGCAGTTCTTC.

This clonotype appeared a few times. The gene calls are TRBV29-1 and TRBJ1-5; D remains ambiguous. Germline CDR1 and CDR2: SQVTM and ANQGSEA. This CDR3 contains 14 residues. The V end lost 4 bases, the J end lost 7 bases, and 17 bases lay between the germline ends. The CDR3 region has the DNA TGCAGCGTTGGAGGATCAGAGGTCGGCCAGCCCCAGCATTTT. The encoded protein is CSVGGSEVGQPQHF.